The entry below describes one TCR beta chain. Its antigen is still unknown. This sample was included in a study of T-cell reconstitution after alpha-beta-depleted transplantation in children. Broader study findings: There were some patients whose high TCRbeta diversity at day 60 came from surviving recipient T cells and thymic progenitors. Expanded graft clones, several hundred of them, were reportedly the source of alpha-beta T cells about two months after transplant.

Unique molecular identifiers were incorporated into the prepared TCRbeta library. Using its own MiXCR run on the PCR reads, TCRdb lists one record per CDR3 protein. The sample records 95,000 to 150,000 distinct CDR3 sequences, approximately 22% being singletons. Sequencing used PBMCs, mostly from graft donor cells, obtained 180 days after TCRalphabeta/CD19-depleted stem cell transplant. The TCR was taken from a male patient between 2 and 15 years old who had a stem cell transplant for chronic granulomatous disease, so the T cells may come from the graft donor.

In nucleotides, the CDR3 is TGTGCCAGCTCACCACAGCAGGGCTCGGATACGCAGTATTTT. This sequence encodes CASSPQQGSDTQYF. J is TRBJ2-3 and V is TRBV18; TRBD1 is a possible D gene (5 bases). Germline V CDR1 and CDR2: KGHSH, LQKENI. The CDR3 is made up of 14 amino acids. V dropped 1 base and J dropped 6 bases, with 11 bases sitting between them.